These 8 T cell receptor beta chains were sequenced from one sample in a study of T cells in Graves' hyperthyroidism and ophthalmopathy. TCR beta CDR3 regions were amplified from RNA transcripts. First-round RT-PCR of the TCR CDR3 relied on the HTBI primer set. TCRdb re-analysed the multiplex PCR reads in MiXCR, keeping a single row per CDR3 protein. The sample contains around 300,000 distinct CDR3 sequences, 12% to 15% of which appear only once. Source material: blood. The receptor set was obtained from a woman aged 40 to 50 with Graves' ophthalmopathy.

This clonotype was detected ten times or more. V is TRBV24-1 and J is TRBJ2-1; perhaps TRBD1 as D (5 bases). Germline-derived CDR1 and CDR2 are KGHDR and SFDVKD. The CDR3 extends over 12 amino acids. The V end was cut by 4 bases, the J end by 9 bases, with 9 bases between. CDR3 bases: TGTGCCACCAGTGAGGGGCAGAGTGAGCAGTTCTTC. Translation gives CATSEGQSEQFF.

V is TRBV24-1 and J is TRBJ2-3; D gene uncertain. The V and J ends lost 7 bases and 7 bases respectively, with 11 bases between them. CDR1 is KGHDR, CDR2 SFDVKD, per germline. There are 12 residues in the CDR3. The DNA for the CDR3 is TGTGCCACCAGCACCTCCGTAAATACGCAGTATTTT. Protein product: CATSTSVNTQYF.

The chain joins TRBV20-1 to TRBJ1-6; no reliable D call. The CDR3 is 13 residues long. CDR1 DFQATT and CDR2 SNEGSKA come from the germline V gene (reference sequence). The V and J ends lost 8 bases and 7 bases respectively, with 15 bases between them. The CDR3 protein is CSTVLVSNSPLHF. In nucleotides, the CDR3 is TGCAGTACAGTGCTGGTTTCAAATTCACCCCTCCACTTT.

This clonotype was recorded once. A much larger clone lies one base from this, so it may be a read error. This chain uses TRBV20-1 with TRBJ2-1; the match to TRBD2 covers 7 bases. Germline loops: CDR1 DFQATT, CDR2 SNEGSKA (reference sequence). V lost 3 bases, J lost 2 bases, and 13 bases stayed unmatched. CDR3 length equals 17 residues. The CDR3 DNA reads TGCAGTGCTAGGAGCCTACGCGGACTAGAGGCCTACAATGAGCAGTTCTTC. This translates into CSARSLRGLEAYNEQFF.

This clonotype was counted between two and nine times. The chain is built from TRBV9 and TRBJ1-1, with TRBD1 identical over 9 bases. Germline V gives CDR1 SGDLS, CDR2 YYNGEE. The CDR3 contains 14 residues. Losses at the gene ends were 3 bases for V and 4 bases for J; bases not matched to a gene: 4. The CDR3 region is CASSGPGQGTEAFF. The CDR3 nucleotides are TGTGCCAGCAGCGGCCCGGGACAGGGCACTGAAGCTTTCTTT. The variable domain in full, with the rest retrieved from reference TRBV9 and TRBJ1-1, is DSGVTQTPKHLITATGQRVTLRCSPRSGDLSVYWYQQSLDQGLQFLIQYYNGEERAKGNILERFSAQQFPDLHSELNLSSLELGDSALYFCASSGPGQGTEAFFGQGTRLTVV.

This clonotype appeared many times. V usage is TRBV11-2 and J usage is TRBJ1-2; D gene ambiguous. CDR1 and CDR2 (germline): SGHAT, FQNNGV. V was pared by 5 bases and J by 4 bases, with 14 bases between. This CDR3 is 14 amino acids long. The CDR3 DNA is TGTGCCAGCAGCCCAGCAAGGTCGAGCTATGGCTACACCTTC. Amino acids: CASSPARSSYGYTF. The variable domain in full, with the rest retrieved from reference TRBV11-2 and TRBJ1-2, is EAGVAQSPRYKIIEKRQSVAFWCNPISGHATLYWYQQILGQGPKLLIQFQNNGVVDDSQLPKDRFSAERLKGVDSTLKIQPAKLEDSAVYLCASSPARSSYGYTFGSGTRLTVV.

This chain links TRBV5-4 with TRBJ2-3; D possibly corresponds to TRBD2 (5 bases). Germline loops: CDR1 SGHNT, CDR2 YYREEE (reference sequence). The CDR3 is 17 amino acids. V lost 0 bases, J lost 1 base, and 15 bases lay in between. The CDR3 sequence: CASSLANLGAGTDTQYF. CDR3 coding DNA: TGTGCCAGCAGCTTGGCCAATTTGGGAGCTGGCACAGATACGCAGTATTTT.

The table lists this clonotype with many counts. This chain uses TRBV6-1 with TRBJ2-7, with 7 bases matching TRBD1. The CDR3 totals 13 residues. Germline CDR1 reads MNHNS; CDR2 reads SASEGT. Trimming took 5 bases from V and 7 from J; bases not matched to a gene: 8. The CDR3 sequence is CASSYTGADEQYF. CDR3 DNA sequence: TGTGCCAGCAGTTATACAGGGGCGGATGAGCAGTACTTC.